This record covers a single T cell receptor (beta chain). The data derive from a study of blood T cells in healthy people across ages. A sample-barcoded 5' primer and a J-beta primer mix were used in a second PCR of about 6 to 12 cycles. TCRdb ran MiXCR on the 5' RACE reads and lists one entry per CDR3 protein. The sample carries roughly 1,500,000 distinct CDR3 sequences, 40% to 50% recorded once. The sample consisted of blood. This clonotype originated in a woman aged 18-29 years in good health.

CDR3 coding DNA: TGCAGTGCTAGTATCCCAGGGTCGGAGACCCAGTACTTC. Residues: CSASIPGSETQYF. The rearrangement joins TRBV20-1 to TRBJ2-4; perhaps TRBD1 as D (5 bases). With the DNA end fitting TRBJ2-5 better, the J assignment may be wrong. This CDR3 has 13 residues. The germline gives CDR1 DFQATT, CDR2 SNEGSKA (reference sequence).